The rows below give T cell receptor beta chains drawn from one sample of a study of blood T cells in healthy people across ages. A single record per CDR3 protein comes from TCRdb applying MiXCR to the 5' RACE reads. The sample holds 550,000 to 750,000 distinct CDR3 sequences, roughly 20% seen once. Sequencing input: blood. The receptors shown here come from an older man in good health. CDR3s include the opening cysteine and the closing phenylalanine or tryptophan. A D gene is named only where the DNA matches it firmly. Some rows have no size entry. The others give once, few or many, or a class for an expanded clone.

DNA	CDR3	D	size	V	J
TGTGCCAGCAGTCTCGGGACAGGGGGAGCCAAAAACATTCAGTACTTC	CASSLGTGGAKNIQYF	TRBD1	-	TRBV27	TRBJ2-4
TGTGCCAGCACCCCAATGGGGGGACTAGCCTACGAGCAGTACTTC	CASTPMGGLAYEQYF	TRBD2	-	TRBV6-6	TRBJ2-7
TGTGCCAGCAGTCCCAGCGGAGCCACAGATACGCAGTATTTT	CASSPSGATDTQYF	-	-	TRBV2	TRBJ2-3
TGTGCCAGCTCAGTGGGGCAGGGGCCCCAAGAGACCCAGTACTTC	CASSVGQGPQETQYF	-	few	TRBV18	TRBJ2-5
TGTGCCAGCAGCGTAGAGGGCCCGGCGTATGAGCAGTTCTTC	CASSVEGPAYEQFF	-	many	TRBV9	TRBJ2-1
TGTGCCAGCAGTGTCCCAGGGGGCAAAGAGACCCAGTACTTC	CASSVPGGKETQYF	TRBD1	few	TRBV25-1	TRBJ2-5
TGCGCCAGCAGCTTGAGGTCAGGGGCGGTAGCTGAAGCTTTCTTT	CASSLRSGAVAEAFF	-	-	TRBV5-1	TRBJ1-1
TGTGCCAGCAGCTTAGTGCGGCTAGCGGGAAGTTACAATGAGCAGTTCTTC	CASSLVRLAGSYNEQFF	TRBD2	-	TRBV7-2	TRBJ2-1
TGTGCCAGCAGCAAAGGAACTGCTACCTACAATGAGCAGTTCTTC	CASSKGTATYNEQFF	-	few	TRBV7-3	TRBJ2-1
TGTGCCAGCAGTTTGGCAGGGGGCGTGGGCACTGAAGCTTTCTTT	CASSLAGGVGTEAFF	TRBD1	few	TRBV12-3/TRBV12-4	TRBJ1-1
TGTGCCAGCAGCTTAGAGGGACTAGCGGGAGTTTCATCCGGGGAGCTGTTTTTT	CASSLEGLAGVSSGELFF	TRBD2	-	TRBV11-2	TRBJ2-2
TGCAGTGCCGCACAGGGCTCAGGATCTAGCAATCAGCCCCAGCATTTT	CSAAQGSGSSNQPQHF	-	-	TRBV20-1	TRBJ1-5
TGTGCCAGCAATCGCTTAGGGGGGATGCATGAGCAGTTCTTC	CASNRLGGMHEQFF	-	few	TRBV2	TRBJ2-1
TGTGCCATCAGCCCGACTAGCGGGGGCTCCTACGAGCAGTACTTC	CAISPTSGGSYEQYF	TRBD2	-	TRBV10-3	TRBJ2-7
TGTGCCAGCTGTCGGGCCGGGGACAGGGACGAAGAGCAGTACTTC	CASCRAGDRDEEQYF	TRBD1	few	TRBV6-5	TRBJ2-7
TGTGCCAACAGTCCGGGGGTTAGCGCCAGAGAGCAGTACTTC	CANSPGVSAREQYF	-	few	TRBV10-3	TRBJ2-7
TGTGCCAGCAGTGAGATGGGAACTTATAGTCGCTACGAGCAGTACTTC	CASSEMGTYSRYEQYF	-	-	TRBV6-1	TRBJ2-7
TGCAGTGCTCCAGCGGGTCTGAGCTCCTACAATGAGCAGTTCTTC	CSAPAGLSSYNEQFF	-	-	TRBV20-1	TRBJ2-1
TGTGCCAGCAGCTTAGGCGGTCCAGCGGGAGGATACTACGAGCAGTACTTC	CASSLGGPAGGYYEQYF	TRBD2	few	TRBV13	TRBJ2-7
TGTGCCAGCGGGGACAGGGGGTCTGAGACCCAGTACTTC	CASGDRGSETQYF	TRBD1	few	TRBV28	TRBJ2-5
TGTGCCAGCAGTTACCTAGGAGGACACTCCTACGAGCAGTACTTC	CASSYLGGHSYEQYF	-	few	TRBV6-5	TRBJ2-7
TGCGCCAGCAGCCAGGTACAGGGGTTAGAGGCTGGGGCCAACGTCCTGACTTTC	CASSQVQGLEAGANVLTF	TRBD1	-	TRBV4-1	TRBJ2-6
TGTGCCACCAGCACCGGGGGTGCCAAAAACATTCAGTACTTC	CATSTGGAKNIQYF	-	many	TRBV15	TRBJ2-4
TGCAGTGCTAGTCGCCGGTGGGGCGCAGATACGCAGTATTTT	CSASRRWGADTQYF	-	few	TRBV20-1	TRBJ2-3
TGTGCCAGCAGCGGGGACAGGGCGAGAAATGAGCAGTTCTTC	CASSGDRARNEQFF	TRBD1	-	TRBV9	TRBJ2-1
TGCAGTGCTAGATACAGGGGGCGAGGTACCGGGGAGCTGTTTTTT	CSARYRGRGTGELFF	TRBD1	-	TRBV20-1	TRBJ2-2
TGTGCCAGCAGCTCCCCCGCAGCGGGCACAGATACGCAGTATTTT	CASSSPAAGTDTQYF	-	few	TRBV28	TRBJ2-3
TGTGCCAGCAGCGGAAAAGCGGGAGTCGGGTACAATGAGCAGTTCTTC	CASSGKAGVGYNEQFF	TRBD2	-	TRBV7-9	TRBJ2-1
TGTGCCAGCCAAGCCCGCCGGGGCTACGAGCAGTACTTC	CASQARRGYEQYF	-	few	TRBV12-3/TRBV12-4	TRBJ2-7
TGCAGCGGACAGGGGCCGCAACATGCGAACACTGAAGCTTTCTTT	CSGQGPQHANTEAFF	TRBD1	-	TRBV20-1	TRBJ1-1
TGCAGTGCGCCGGGACTAGGCTCCCACGAGCAGTACTTC	CSAPGLGSHEQYF	TRBD2	few	TRBV20-1	TRBJ2-7
TGTGCCAGCGCCTCGAGCGCAGGGGGTCAAGAGACCCAGTACTTC	CASASSAGGQETQYF	TRBD1	-	TRBV28	TRBJ2-5
TGTGCCAGCAGTTTACCAGGGACCCGAAGGATTGAAGCTTTCTTT	CASSLPGTRRIEAFF	-	few	TRBV28	TRBJ1-1
TGTGCCAGCAGCCCCAGGCCGGGACAGAACACTGAAGCTTTCTTT	CASSPRPGQNTEAFF	-	once	TRBV28	TRBJ1-1
TGTGCCTGGAGTGTAAGGACAGGGGCATTTCCAACTAATGAAAAACTGTTTTTT	CAWSVRTGAFPTNEKLFF	TRBD1	few	TRBV30	TRBJ1-4
TGTGCCAGCAGTGAATTACAGGGGGTCGGGGAGCTGTTTTTT	CASSELQGVGELFF	TRBD1	-	TRBV6-1	TRBJ2-2
TGTGCCAGCAGTTCCCCCACCGGACTAGAGGCAGATACGCAGTATTTT	CASSSPTGLEADTQYF	TRBD2	-	TRBV28	TRBJ2-3
TGCAGCGTGGGGCGGGGGGCGCCTAACGAGCAGTACTTC	CSVGRGAPNEQYF	TRBD2	few	TRBV29-1	TRBJ2-7
TGTGCCATCAGTGGGACTAGCGGGACGGTCTACAATGAGCAGTTCTTC	CAISGTSGTVYNEQFF	TRBD2	-	TRBV10-3	TRBJ2-1
TGTGCCAGCACCTTTGTGGTTGGGGACAGGGTAGCATCGAACACCATATATTTT	CASTFVVGDRVASNTIYF	TRBD1	many	TRBV12-3/TRBV12-4	TRBJ1-3
TGTGCCAGCAGCCCAGGACTAGCGGGGTACAATGAGCAGTTCTTC	CASSPGLAGYNEQFF	TRBD2	many	TRBV5-1	TRBJ2-1
TGTGCCAGCAGTTTCTCAGGACAAACCCAATATGAGCAGTTCTTC	CASSFSGQTQYEQFF	-	few	TRBV28	TRBJ2-1
TGCGCCAGCAGTGAGAGTCGACTAGCGGGAGTATTAGGAGGGGAGACCCAGTACTTC	CASSESRLAGVLGGETQYF	TRBD2	-	TRBV10-2	TRBJ2-5
TGTGCCAGCAGCTTGGTGGCAGGGCGACGGAATTCACCCCTCCACTTT	CASSLVAGRRNSPLHF	-	few	TRBV5-6	TRBJ1-6
TGCGCCAGCAGCAGGGCCGCGGGGACAGATACGCAGTATTTT	CASSRAAGTDTQYF	-	few	TRBV5-1	TRBJ2-3
TGTGCCAGCAGCGCCGCGGGTTACTCCTACAATGAGCAGTTCTTC	CASSAAGYSYNEQFF	-	-	TRBV9	TRBJ2-1
TGCGCCAGCAGCTGGCGGACAGGGGTTGTCGACGAGCAGTACTTC	CASSWRTGVVDEQYF	TRBD1	few	TRBV5-1	TRBJ2-7
TGCGCCAGCAGCCAAGATTACGGGAGGTATAGGTCAGATACGCAGTATTTT	CASSQDYGRYRSDTQYF	TRBD2	-	TRBV4-3	TRBJ2-3
TGTGCCAGCAGATCGGGACTCGCCACCGGGGAGCTGTTTTTT	CASRSGLATGELFF	-	-	TRBV12-3/TRBV12-4	TRBJ2-2
TGCAGCGTTGTACCAGGGATTGGTACCACTGAAGCTTTCTTT	CSVVPGIGTTEAFF	-	-	TRBV29-1	TRBJ1-1
TGTGCCAGCAGCTTGAAACAGGGGCTTGAGACCCAGTACTTC	CASSLKQGLETQYF	TRBD1	-	TRBV5-6	TRBJ2-5
TGTGCCAGCAGCGTTGCAGCCGGGACAAACGGAAACACCATATATTTT	CASSVAAGTNGNTIYF	-	few	TRBV9	TRBJ1-3
TGTGCCAGCAGCTTTAAAGGACAGGGTGCGAACATTCAGTACTTC	CASSFKGQGANIQYF	TRBD1	-	TRBV7-2	TRBJ2-4
TGCGCCAGCAGCCAATCCGGGAGGAACACTGAAGCTTTCTTT	CASSQSGRNTEAFF	-	-	TRBV4-3	TRBJ1-1